This T cell receptor beta chain was recovered during a study of identical twins. General study points: Rather than following the same donors, the conclusions depended on cross-sectional statistical analysis.

This clonotype was detected only once. Antigen specificity is unknown. Unique molecular identifiers were present on the cDNA, which also gained a universal primer site by template switching. TCRdb fed the 5' RACE reads into MiXCR, producing one record per CDR3 protein. The table has nearly 900,000 distinct CDR3 sequences, around 12% seen once. The CDR3 is 15 amino acids. CDR1 and CDR2 (germline): MNHEY, SMNVEV (reference sequence). The V and J ends lost 3 bases and 6 bases, in that order; junction bases with no gene match: 5. The same sample was also used in a study of yellow fever vaccine responses in identical twins.

The TCR comes from a young woman in good health. Sequencing input: PBMCs. The chain uses TRBV27 and TRBJ2-2, with TRBD2 identical over 9 bases. CDR3 nucleotide sequence: TGTGCCAGCAGTTTCCTGGCGGGGGGGCCCGGGGAGCTGTTTTTT. It codes for CASSFLAGGPGELFF.